Listed here is a single TCR beta chain. The antigen remains unidentified. The data derive from a study of Ad26.COV2.S vaccination and SARS-CoV-2 variants. The wider study: Administration of Ad26.COV2.S was intramuscular, either once or twice 56 days apart. Findings of the study overall: Vaccine recipients surpassed placebo recipients in spike-specific TCR breadth. A substantial breadth of spike-specific CD8+ and CD4+ T cell responses after vaccination has been reported.

Sequencing was performed with immunoSEQ multiplex PCR; in TCRdb, only in-frame clones are kept and a portion is missing. The sample holds about 400,000 clones, roughly 90% seen once. Germline assignment: CDR1 SEHNR and CDR2 FQNEAQ (reference sequence). Trimming stripped 5 bases from V and 2 bases from J, with 10 bases between. The CDR3 sequence is 15 residues long. Treatment meaning: 19 received Ad26.COV2.S at low or high dose, single or two shots; about 5 received placebo; per-sample allocation not given. Sampling occurred on day 63 after the first vaccine or placebo injection. The V gene is TRBV7-9, the J gene TRBJ1-6, with no clear D. The sample in question was peripheral blood, obtained in a trial of Ad26.COV2.S vaccine versus placebo. The receptor's source is a person between 18 and 65 years old who received the Ad26.COV2.S COVID-19 vaccine or a placebo. CDR3 DNA sequence: TGTGCCAGCAGCCAACCTGATGCCTATAATTCACCCCTCCACTTT. Its protein product is CASSQPDAYNSPLHF.